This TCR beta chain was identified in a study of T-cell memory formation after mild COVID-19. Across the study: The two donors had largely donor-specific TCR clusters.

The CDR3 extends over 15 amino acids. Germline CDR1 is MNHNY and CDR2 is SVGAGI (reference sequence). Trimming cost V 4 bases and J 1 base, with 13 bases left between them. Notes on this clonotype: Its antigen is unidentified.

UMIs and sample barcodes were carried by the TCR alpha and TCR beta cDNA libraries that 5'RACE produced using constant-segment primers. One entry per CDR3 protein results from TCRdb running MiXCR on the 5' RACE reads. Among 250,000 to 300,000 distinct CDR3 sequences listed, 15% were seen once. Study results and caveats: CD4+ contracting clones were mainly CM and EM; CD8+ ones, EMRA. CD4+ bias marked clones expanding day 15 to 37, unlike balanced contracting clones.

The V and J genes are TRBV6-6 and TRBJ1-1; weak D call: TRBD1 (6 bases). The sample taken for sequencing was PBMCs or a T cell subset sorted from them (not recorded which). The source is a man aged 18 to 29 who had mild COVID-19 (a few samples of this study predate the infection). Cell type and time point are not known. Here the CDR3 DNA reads TGTGCCAGCAGTTCGGGGGGCAGGGGGAACACTGAAGCTTTCTTT. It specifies CASSSGGRGNTEAFF.